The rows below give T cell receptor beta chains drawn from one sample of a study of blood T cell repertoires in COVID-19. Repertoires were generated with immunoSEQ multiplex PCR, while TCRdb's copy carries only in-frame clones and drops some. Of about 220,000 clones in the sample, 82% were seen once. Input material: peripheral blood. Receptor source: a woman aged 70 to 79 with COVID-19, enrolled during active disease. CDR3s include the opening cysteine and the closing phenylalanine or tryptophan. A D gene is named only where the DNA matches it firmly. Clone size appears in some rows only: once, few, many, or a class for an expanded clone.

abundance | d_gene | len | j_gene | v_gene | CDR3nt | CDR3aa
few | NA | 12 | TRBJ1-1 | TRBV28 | TGTGCCAGCAGGAACGAGAGGTCTGAAGCTTTCTTT | CASRNERSEAFF
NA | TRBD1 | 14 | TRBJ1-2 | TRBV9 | TGTGCCAGCAGCAGACAGGGCCGAGGCTATGGCTACACCTTC | CASSRQGRGYGYTF
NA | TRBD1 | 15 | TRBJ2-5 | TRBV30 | TGTGCCTGGAGTGCCCCTGGGACAGCTCAAGAGACCCAGTACTTC | CAWSAPGTAQETQYF
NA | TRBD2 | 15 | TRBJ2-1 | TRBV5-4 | TGTGCCAGCAGCTCGGGAGGGGGCTCCTACAATGAGCAGTTCTTC | CASSSGGGSYNEQFF
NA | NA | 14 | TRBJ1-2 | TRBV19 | TGTGCCAGTAGGCGACGTACAGAATCTGGAGGCTACACCTTC | CASRRRTESGGYTF
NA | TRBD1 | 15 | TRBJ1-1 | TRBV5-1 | TGCGCCAGCAGCCCCGACACTACAGGGGCGACTGAAGCTTTCTTT | CASSPDTTGATEAFF
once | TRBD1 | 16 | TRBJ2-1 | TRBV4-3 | TGCGCCAGCAGCCAATACAGGGGAAGCTCCTACAATGAGCAGTTCTTC | CASSQYRGSSYNEQFF
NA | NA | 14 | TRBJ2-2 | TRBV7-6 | TGTGCCAGCAGGCGGACTTTGAACACCGGGGAGCTGTTTTTT | CASRRTLNTGELFF
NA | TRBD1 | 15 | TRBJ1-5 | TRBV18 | TGTGCCAGCTCAGTTCTACAGGGGGCAGATCAGCCCCAGCATTTT | CASSVLQGADQPQHF
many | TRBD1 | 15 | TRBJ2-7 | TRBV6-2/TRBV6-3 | TGTGCCAGCAGTTCCACCGGGACAGGGGGCTACGAGCAGTACTTC | CASSSTGTGGYEQYF
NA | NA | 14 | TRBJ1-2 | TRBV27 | TGTGCCAGCAGTTTAAATCCAGGGCCCTATGGCTACACCTTC | CASSLNPGPYGYTF
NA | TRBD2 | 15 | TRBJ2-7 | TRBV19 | TGTGCCAGTAGCTGGACTAGCGGGACCTCCTACGAGCAGTACTTC | CASSWTSGTSYEQYF
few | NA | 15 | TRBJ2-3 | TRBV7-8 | TGTGCCAGCAGCTTAGAAGGGGCCCACTTAGATACGCAGTATTTT | CASSLEGAHLDTQYF
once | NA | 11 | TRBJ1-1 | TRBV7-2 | TGTGCCAGCAGCCTCAACACTGAAGCTTTCTTT | CASSLNTEAFF
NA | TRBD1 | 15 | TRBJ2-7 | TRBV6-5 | TGTGCCAGCAGTTACGAAGGGACAGGGTCCTACGAGCAGTACTTC | CASSYEGTGSYEQYF
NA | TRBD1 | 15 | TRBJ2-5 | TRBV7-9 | TGTGCCAGCAGTCGAGGTCAGGGGGCTTATGAGACCCAGTACTTC | CASSRGQGAYETQYF
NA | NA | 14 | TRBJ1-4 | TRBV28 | TGTGCCAGCAGGGAACAGGGAGCTAATGAAAAACTGTTTTTT | CASREQGANEKLFF
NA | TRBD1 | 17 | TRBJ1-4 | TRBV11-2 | TGTGCCAGCAGCTTCGGGACAGACCCCCCCCCTAATGAAAAACTGTTTTTT | CASSFGTDPPPNEKLFF
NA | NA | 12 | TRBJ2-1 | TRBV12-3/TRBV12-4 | TGTGCCAGCAGCCCCGAGCGGAATGAGCAGTTCTTC | CASSPERNEQFF
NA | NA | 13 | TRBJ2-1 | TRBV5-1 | TGCGCCAGCAGCTTGGTAGAGGGCTTTGAGCAGTTCTTC | CASSLVEGFEQFF
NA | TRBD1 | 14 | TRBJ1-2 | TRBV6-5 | TGTGCCAGCAGATCTCGACAGGGGGCATATGGCTACACCTTC | CASRSRQGAYGYTF
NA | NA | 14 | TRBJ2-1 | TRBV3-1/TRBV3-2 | TGTGCCAGCAGCCATTTAAGGGGGGGCAATGAGCAGTTCTTC | CASSHLRGGNEQFF
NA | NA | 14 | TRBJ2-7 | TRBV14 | TGTGCCAGCAGCCCGGAGATTACCTCCTACGAGCAGTACTTC | CASSPEITSYEQYF
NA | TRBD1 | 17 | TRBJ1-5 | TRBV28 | TGTGCCAGCAGTTTTGTGAGGGGGCGGCATAGCAATCAGCCCCAGCATTTT | CASSFVRGRHSNQPQHF
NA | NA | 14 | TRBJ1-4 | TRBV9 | TGTGCCAGCAGCGTCGGGGGAATAGATGAAAAACTGTTTTTT | CASSVGGIDEKLFF
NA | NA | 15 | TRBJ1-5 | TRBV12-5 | TGTGCTAGACCTACAGTGAAGCTTCTTAATCAGCCCCAGCATTTT | CARPTVKLLNQPQHF
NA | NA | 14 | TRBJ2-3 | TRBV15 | TGTGCCACCAGCAGGGAAAAGGGGATGGATACGCAGTATTTT | CATSREKGMDTQYF
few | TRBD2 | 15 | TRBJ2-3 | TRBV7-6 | TGTGCCAGCACCACTAGCGGGCGTGATGGAGATACGCAGTATTTT | CASTTSGRDGDTQYF
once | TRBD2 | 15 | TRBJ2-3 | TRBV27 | TGTGCCAGCAGTTTAGCGGCGGGAGTACCAGATACGCAGTATTTT | CASSLAAGVPDTQYF